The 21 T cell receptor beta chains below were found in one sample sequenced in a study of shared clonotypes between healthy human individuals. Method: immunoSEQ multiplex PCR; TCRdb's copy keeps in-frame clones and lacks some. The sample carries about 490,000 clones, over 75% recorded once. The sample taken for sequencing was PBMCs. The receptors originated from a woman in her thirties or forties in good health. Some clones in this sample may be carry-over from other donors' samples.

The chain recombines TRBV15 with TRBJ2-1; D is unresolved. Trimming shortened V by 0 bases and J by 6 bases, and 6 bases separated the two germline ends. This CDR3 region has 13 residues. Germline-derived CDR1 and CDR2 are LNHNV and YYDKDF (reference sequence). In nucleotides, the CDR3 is TGTGCCACCAGCAGAGATTTGGCCAATGAGCAGTTCTTC. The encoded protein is CATSRDLANEQFF.

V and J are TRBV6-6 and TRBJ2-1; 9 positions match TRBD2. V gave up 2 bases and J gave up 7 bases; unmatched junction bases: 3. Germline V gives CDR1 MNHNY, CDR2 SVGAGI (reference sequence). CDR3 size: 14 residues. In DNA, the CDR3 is TGTGCCAGCAGTTACGTCCTAGCGGGGAATGAGCAGTTCTTC. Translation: CASSYVLAGNEQFF.

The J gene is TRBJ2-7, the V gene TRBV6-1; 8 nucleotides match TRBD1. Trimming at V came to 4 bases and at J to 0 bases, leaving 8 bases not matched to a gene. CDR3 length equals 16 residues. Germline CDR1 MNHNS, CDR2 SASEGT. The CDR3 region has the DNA TGTGCCAGCAGTGGATACCTGACAGGGGACTCCTACGAGCAGTACTTC. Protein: CASSGYLTGDSYEQYF.

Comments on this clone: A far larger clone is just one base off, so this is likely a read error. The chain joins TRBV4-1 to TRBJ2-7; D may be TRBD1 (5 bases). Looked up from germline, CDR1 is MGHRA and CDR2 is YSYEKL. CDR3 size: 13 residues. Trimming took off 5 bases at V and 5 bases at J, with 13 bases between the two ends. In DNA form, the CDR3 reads TGCGCCAGCAGCTATTCAGGGTTCGACGAGCAGTACTTC. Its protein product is CASSYSGFDEQYF.

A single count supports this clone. This chain's CDR3 is CASSSREGSTEAFF. DNA of the CDR3: TGTGCCAGCAGCTCCAGGGAAGGGAGCACTGAAGCTTTCTTT. This chain links TRBV7-9 with TRBJ1-1; D is perhaps TRBD1 (5 bases). Trimming cost V 4 bases and J 4 bases, with 13 bases left between them. Germline V gene data show CDR1 as SEHNR and CDR2 as FQNEAQ (reference sequence). The CDR3 extends over 14 amino acids. Full variable domain (remainder filled in from reference TRBV7-9 and TRBJ1-1): DTGVSQNPRHKITKRGQNVTFRCDPISEHNRLYWYRQTLGQGPEFLTYFQNEAQLEKSRLLSDRFSAERPKGSFSTLEIQRTEQGDSAMYLCASSSREGSTEAFFGQGTRLTVV.

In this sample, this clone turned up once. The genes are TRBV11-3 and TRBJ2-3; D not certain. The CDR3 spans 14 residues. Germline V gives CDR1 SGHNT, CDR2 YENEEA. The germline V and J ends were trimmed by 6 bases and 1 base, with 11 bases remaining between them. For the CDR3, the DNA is TGTGCCAGCAGTAGCAGTCCGCGCACAGATACGCAGTATTTT. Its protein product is CASSSSPRTDTQYF.

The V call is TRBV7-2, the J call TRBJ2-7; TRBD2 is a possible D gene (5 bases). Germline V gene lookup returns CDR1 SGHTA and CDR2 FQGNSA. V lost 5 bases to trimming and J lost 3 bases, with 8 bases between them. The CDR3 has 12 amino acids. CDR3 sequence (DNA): TGTGCCAGCAGCGCACTAGTCTACGAGCAGTACTTC. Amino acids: CASSALVYEQYF.

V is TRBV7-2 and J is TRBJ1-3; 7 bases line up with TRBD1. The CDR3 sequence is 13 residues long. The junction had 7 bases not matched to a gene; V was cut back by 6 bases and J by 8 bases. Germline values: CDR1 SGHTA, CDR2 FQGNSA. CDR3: CASSRYTGDTIYF. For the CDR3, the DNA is TGTGCCAGCAGTCGATACACAGGGGACACCATATATTTT.

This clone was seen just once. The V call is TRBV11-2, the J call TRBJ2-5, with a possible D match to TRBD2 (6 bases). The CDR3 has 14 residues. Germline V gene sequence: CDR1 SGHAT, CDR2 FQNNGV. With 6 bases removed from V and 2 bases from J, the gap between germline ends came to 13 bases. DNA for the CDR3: TGTGCCAGCAGGCGACCGGGGACTCAAGAGACCCAGTACTTC. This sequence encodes CASRRPGTQETQYF.

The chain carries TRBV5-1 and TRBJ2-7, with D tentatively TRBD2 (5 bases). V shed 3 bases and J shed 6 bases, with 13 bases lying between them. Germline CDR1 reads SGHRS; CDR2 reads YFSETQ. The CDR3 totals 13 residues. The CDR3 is CASSSNLEGEQYF. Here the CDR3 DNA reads TGCGCCAGCAGCTCCAACCTAGAGGGCGAGCAGTACTTC.

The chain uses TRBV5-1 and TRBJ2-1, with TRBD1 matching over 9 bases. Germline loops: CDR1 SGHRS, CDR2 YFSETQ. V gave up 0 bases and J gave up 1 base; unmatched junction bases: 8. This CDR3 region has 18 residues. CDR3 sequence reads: CASSLVPGTGSSYNEQFF. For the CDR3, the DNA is TGCGCCAGCAGCTTGGTCCCCGGGACAGGGAGTTCCTACAATGAGCAGTTCTTC.

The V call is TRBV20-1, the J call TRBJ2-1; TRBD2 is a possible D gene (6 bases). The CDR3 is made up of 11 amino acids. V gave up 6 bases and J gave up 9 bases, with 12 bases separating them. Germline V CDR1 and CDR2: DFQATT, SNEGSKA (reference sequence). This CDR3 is CSATGDGEQFF. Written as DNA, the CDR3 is TGCAGTGCGACGGGAGACGGTGAGCAGTTCTTC.

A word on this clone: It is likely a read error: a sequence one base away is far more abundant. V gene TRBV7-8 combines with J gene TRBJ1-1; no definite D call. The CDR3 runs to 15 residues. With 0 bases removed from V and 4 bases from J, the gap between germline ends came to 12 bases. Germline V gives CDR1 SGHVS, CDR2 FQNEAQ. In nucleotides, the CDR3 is TGTGCCAGCAGCTTAGCGGCGGGGAGGTGCACTGAAGCTTTCTTT. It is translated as CASSLAAGRCTEAFF.

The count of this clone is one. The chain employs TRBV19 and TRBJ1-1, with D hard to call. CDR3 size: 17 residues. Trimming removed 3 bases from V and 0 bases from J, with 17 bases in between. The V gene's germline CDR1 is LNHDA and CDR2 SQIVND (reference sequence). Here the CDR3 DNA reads TGTGCCAGTAGTATCTCCCGGGAGTTCATCATGAACACTGAAGCTTTCTTT. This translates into CASSISREFIMNTEAFF.

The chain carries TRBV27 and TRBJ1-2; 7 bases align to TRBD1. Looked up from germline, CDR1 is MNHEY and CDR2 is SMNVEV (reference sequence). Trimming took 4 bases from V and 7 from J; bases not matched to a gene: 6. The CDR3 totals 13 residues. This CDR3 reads CASSSTGDGGYTF. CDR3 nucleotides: TGTGCCAGCAGTTCAACAGGGGATGGTGGCTACACCTTC.

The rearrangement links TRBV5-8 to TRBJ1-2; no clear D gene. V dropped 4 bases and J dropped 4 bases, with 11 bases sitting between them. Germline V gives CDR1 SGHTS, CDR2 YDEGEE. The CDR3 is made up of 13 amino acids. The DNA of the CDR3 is TGTGCCAGCAGCCTAGGGCGACTCTATGGCTACACCTTC. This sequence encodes CASSLGRLYGYTF.

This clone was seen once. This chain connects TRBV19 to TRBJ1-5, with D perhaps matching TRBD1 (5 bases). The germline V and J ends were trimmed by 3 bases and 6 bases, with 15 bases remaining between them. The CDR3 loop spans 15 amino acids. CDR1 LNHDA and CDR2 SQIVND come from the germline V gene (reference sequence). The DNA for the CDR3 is TGTGCCAGTAGTATGGGCCAGGGTGGGGGTCAGCCCCAGCATTTT. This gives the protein CASSMGQGGGQPQHF. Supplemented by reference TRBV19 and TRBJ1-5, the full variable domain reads DGGITQSPKYLFRKEGQNVTLSCEQNLNHDAMYWYRQDPGQGLRLIYYSQIVNDFQKGDIAEGYSVSREKKESFPLTVTSAQKNPTAFYLCASSMGQGGGQPQHFGDGTRLSIL.

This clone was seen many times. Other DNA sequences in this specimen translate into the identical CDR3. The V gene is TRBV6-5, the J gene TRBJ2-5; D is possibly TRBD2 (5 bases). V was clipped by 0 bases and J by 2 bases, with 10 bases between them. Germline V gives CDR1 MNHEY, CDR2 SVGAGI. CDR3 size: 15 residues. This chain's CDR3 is CASSYSEAGQETQYF. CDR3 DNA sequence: TGTGCCAGCAGTTACTCGGAGGCAGGACAAGAGACCCAGTACTTC.

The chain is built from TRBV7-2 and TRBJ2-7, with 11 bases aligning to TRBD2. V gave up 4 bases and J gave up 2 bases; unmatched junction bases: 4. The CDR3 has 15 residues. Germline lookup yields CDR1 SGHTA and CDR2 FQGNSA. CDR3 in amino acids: CASSSTSGTTYEQYF. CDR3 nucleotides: TGTGCCAGCAGCTCGACTAGCGGGACAACCTACGAGCAGTACTTC. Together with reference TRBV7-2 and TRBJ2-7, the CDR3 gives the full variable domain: GAGVSQSPSNKVTEKGKDVELRCDPISGHTALYWYRQSLGQGLEFLIYFQGNSAPDKSGLPSDRFSAERTGGSVSTLTIQRTQQEDSAVYLCASSSTSGTTYEQYFGPGTRLTVT.

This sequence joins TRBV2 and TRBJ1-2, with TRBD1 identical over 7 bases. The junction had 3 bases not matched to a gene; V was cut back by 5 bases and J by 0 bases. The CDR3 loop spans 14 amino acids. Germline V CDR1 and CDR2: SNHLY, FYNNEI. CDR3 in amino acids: CASSPQGTNYGYTF. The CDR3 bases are TGTGCCAGCAGTCCACAGGGGACTAACTATGGCTACACCTTC.

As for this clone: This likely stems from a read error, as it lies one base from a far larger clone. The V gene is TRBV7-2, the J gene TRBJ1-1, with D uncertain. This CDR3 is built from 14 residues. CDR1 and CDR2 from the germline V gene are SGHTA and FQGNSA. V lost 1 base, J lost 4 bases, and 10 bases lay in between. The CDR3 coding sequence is TGTGCCAGCAGCTTAGTGGGAGGTGGCACTGAAGCTTTCTTT. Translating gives CASSLVGGGTEAFF.